This is a list of T cell receptor beta chains from one sample in a study of cytomegalovirus exposure and HLA in healthy donors. The protocol was immunoSEQ multiplex PCR, while the TCRdb copy is restricted to in-frame clones and leaves out a portion. The repertoire consists of roughly 120,000 clones, with approximately 88% occurring once and the leading ten covering about 1.7%. The sequenced sample was PBMCs. The receptors come from a man in his late teens or twenties in good health and CMV-seronegative. Both conserved end residues are part of each CDR3. The D gene is left open where the match is weak. A clone size is listed for some rows: how often the clone was seen (once, few, many), or a class if it is expanded.

CDR3 length,clone size,J gene,V gene,D gene,CDR3 DNA,CDR3 protein
12,-,TRBJ1-1,TRBV5-1,-,TGCGCCAGCAGCGGGGGGTTAACTGAAGCTTTCTTT,CASSGGLTEAFF
15,-,TRBJ1-4,TRBV10-2,-,TGCGCCAGCAGTGAGGGAGGGGTCTCCGGTGAAAAACTGTTTTTT,CASSEGGVSGEKLFF
13,-,TRBJ1-1,TRBV4-1,-,TGCGCCAGCAGCCCCAGGGAGAACACTGAAGCTTTCTTT,CASSPRENTEAFF
15,-,TRBJ2-5,TRBV19,-,TGTGCCAGTAGTATATCCGGGGATCCCTGGGAGACCCAGTACTTC,CASSISGDPWETQYF
14,-,TRBJ1-2,TRBV19,-,TGTGCCAGTAGTTGGGAGGGACGGATCTATGGCTACACCTTC,CASSWEGRIYGYTF
14,once,TRBJ2-3,TRBV5-6,-,TGTGCCAGCAGCTTTCGTAGTCAGGCAGATACGCAGTATTTT,CASSFRSQADTQYF
14,-,TRBJ1-1,TRBV6-1,-,TGTGCCAGCAGTGACGACAGAGGGAACACTGAAGCTTTCTTT,CASSDDRGNTEAFF
15,-,TRBJ1-4,TRBV5-1,TRBD1,TGCGCCAGCAGCTCGGCGACAGGGATCAGTGAAAAACTGTTTTTT,CASSSATGISEKLFF
16,-,TRBJ1-6,TRBV10-3,-,TGTGCCATCAGTGAGGGAACGGAGTCGTATAATTCACCCCTCCACTTT,CAISEGTESYNSPLHF
14,-,TRBJ1-1,TRBV28,TRBD1,TGTGCCAGCAGTTCCTGGACAGGGGGCACTGAAGCTTTCTTT,CASSSWTGGTEAFF
14,-,TRBJ2-7,TRBV18,-,TGTGCCAGCTCACCTGTTCCCAGGGACTACGAGCAGTACTTC,CASSPVPRDYEQYF
14,-,TRBJ1-3,TRBV28,-,TGTGCCACCACAGCCCAGAGCTCTGGAAACACCATATATTTT,CATTAQSSGNTIYF